This T cell receptor beta chain derives from a study of blood T cell repertoires in COVID-19. CDR1 and CDR2 from the germline V gene are LNHNV and YYDKDF (reference sequence). The CDR3 extends over 13 amino acids. The V end was cut by 2 bases, the J end by 8 bases, with 12 bases between. This table comes from immunoSEQ multiplex PCR, and its TCRdb copy is limited to in-frame clones, with some not included. The repertoire holds 200,000 to 250,000 clones, with around 86% as singletons. The sample comprised PBMCs or T cells enriched from blood (not recorded which). This sequence originates from a man aged 25 to 40 in a cohort exposed to, infected with or recovered from COVID-19 (not recorded which). The rearrangement joins TRBV15 to TRBJ1-2; maybe TRBD1 (6 bases). The CDR3 sequence is CATSRNRDRGYTF. The CDR3, as DNA: TGTGCCACCAGCAGAAACAGGGATAGGGGCTACACCTTC.